This passage covers 6 T cell receptor beta chains from one sample sequenced in a study of CD8 T cells in Susac syndrome. RNA in amounts of roughly 0.5 to 1 ug was reverse transcribed with random hexamers. TCRdb re-analysed the immunoSEQ multiplex PCR reads in MiXCR, keeping a single row per CDR3 protein. The sample contains about 130,000 distinct CDR3 sequences, over 90% of which appear only once. Sequencing was carried out using CD8+ T cells from PBMCs. These receptors all come from a human donor with Susac syndrome.

The chain is built from TRBV29-1 and TRBJ2-1, with 9 bases aligning to TRBD1. The CDR3 sequence is 12 residues long. The germline V gene encodes CDR1 SQVTM and CDR2 ANQGSEA. V was pared by 7 bases and J by 5 bases, with 3 bases of the junction left unmatched. Here the CDR3 reads CSGGQGNNEQFF. The CDR3 DNA follows: TGCAGCGGGGGACAGGGCAACAATGAGCAGTTCTTC.

This clonotype was seen once. The chain couples TRBV9 to TRBJ1-5; D possibly corresponds to TRBD1 (5 bases). V was cut by 0 bases and J by 5 bases, with 12 bases left in between. Germline assignment: CDR1 SGDLS and CDR2 YYNGEE. CDR3 length: 15 amino acids. The CDR3 region is CASSVGPGTDQPQHF. CDR3 bases: TGTGCCAGCAGCGTAGGTCCAGGGACGGATCAGCCCCAGCATTTT.

This chain uses TRBV7-2 with TRBJ2-1, with D perhaps TRBD1 or TRBD2 (6 bases each). The germline gives CDR1 SGHTA, CDR2 FQGNSA. Deletions cut 11 bases from V and 3 bases from J, with 17 bases between. CDR3 length: 14 residues. The CDR3 DNA reads as TGTGCCGGGGGGCTCCAGGGATACTACAATGAGCAGTTCTTC. Protein: CAGGLQGYYNEQFF.

This chain joins TRBV15 and TRBJ1-4; D gene unclear. Trimming pared 3 bases from V and 6 bases from J, leaving 8 bases between. CDR1 and CDR2 (germline): LNHNV, YYDKDF (reference sequence). The CDR3 contains 13 residues. As DNA, the CDR3 is TGTGCCACCAGCAGGGTCTCGGATGAAAAACTGTTTTTT. This codes for CATSRVSDEKLFF. The full variable domain, in which reference TRBV15 and TRBJ1-4 provide the parts outside the CDR3, is DAMVIQNPRYQVTQFGKPVTLSCSQTLNHNVMYWYQQKSSQAPKLLFHYYDKDFNNEADTPDNFQSRRPNTSFCFLDIRSPGLGDTAMYLCATSRVSDEKLFFGSGTQLSVL.

This clonotype appeared once. This chain links TRBV11-3 with TRBJ2-3, with 11 bases that match TRBD1. Per germline, CDR1 SGHNT and CDR2 YENEEA. There are 16 residues in the CDR3. V lost 4 bases to trimming and J lost 1 base; unmatched junction nucleotides: 4. The CDR3: CASSSRTGGRTDTQYF. CDR3 nucleotide sequence: TGTGCCAGCAGCTCCCGGACAGGGGGCCGCACAGATACGCAGTATTTT.

This clonotype is a singleton in its sample. This sequence joins TRBV6-1 and TRBJ2-7; TRBD2 matches 13 bases. Germline values: CDR1 MNHNS, CDR2 SASEGT. J was trimmed by 1 base and V by 5 bases; bases with no gene match: 14. The CDR3 has 19 amino acids. CDR3 nucleotide sequence: TGTGCCAGCAGTCCGAATCCAACTAGCGGGAGGGCCGGGTCCTACGAGCAGTACTTC. Its translation is CASSPNPTSGRAGSYEQYF.